A single sample is the source of the 32 T cell receptor beta chains below, sequenced in a study of siplizumab effects on memory and regulatory T cells. Data came from immunoSEQ multiplex PCR; TCRdb stores just in-frame clones and leaves some out. The repertoire consists of some 100,000 clones, with around 90% occurring once and the leading ten covering roughly 2.7%. The specimen was CD4+ T cells sorted from blood. The origin of the receptors is a human donor in good health. Some clones in this sample may be carry-over from other donors' samples.

The CDR3 sequence is CASSHEYRTDTQYF. The CDR3 nucleotides are TGTGCCAGCAGCCATGAGTACCGCACAGATACGCAGTATTTT. The gene calls are TRBV14 and TRBJ2-3, with D unclear. From germline, CDR1 is SGHDN and CDR2 FVKESK. The CDR3 has 14 amino acids. With 3 bases removed from V and 1 base from J, the gap between germline ends came to 8 bases.

This chain uses TRBV6-6 with TRBJ1-1; the D gene is possibly TRBD1 (5 bases). CDR3 size: 16 residues. The germline CDR1 and CDR2 sequences are MNHNY and SVGAGI (reference sequence). V lost 5 bases, J lost 5 bases, and 21 bases lay in between. The CDR3 sequence: CASSLGLSGRRTEAFF. The CDR3 nucleotides read TGTGCCAGCAGTCTTGGGTTGTCGGGGCGCAGGACTGAAGCTTTCTTT.

This chain joins TRBV6-1 and TRBJ2-7, with 7 nucleotides matching TRBD1. Trimming took 4 bases from V and 0 from J; bases not matched to a gene: 12. The CDR3 runs to 17 residues. CDR1 and CDR2 (germline): MNHNS, SASEGT. The CDR3 coding sequence is TGTGCCAGCAGTGTCCTATTGGGACAGATGAGCTCCTACGAGCAGTACTTC. Encoded protein: CASSVLLGQMSSYEQYF.

The CDR3: CASSLEVGGGTYEQYF. The DNA of the CDR3 is TGTGCCAGCAGCTTAGAAGTCGGCGGTGGGACCTACGAGCAGTACTTC. The chain is built from TRBV11-3 and TRBJ2-7; D is unresolved. Germline-derived CDR1 and CDR2 are SGHNT and YENEEA. Trimming took 0 bases from V and 2 from J, leaving 14 bases between them. This CDR3 is 16 amino acids long. Together with reference TRBV11-3 and TRBJ2-7, the CDR3 gives the full variable domain: EAGVVQSPRYKIIEKKQPVAFWCNPISGHNTLYWYLQNLGQGPELLIRYENEEAVDDSQLPKDRFSAERLKGVDSTLKIQPAELGDSAVYLCASSLEVGGGTYEQYFGPGTRLTVT.

The chain joins TRBV5-5 to TRBJ2-3; D is perhaps TRBD2 (7 bases). V lost 0 bases to trimming and J lost 3 bases, with 8 bases between them. Per germline, CDR1 SGHKS and CDR2 YYEKEE (reference sequence). The CDR3 is 14 amino acids. This chain's CDR3 is CASSLEGGTDTQYF. CDR3 coding DNA: TGTGCCAGCAGCTTGGAGGGGGGGACAGATACGCAGTATTTT. The full variable domain, completed using reference TRBV5-5 and TRBJ2-3, is DAGVTQSPTHLIKTRGQQVTLRCSPISGHKSVSWYQQVLGQGPQFIFQYYEKEERGRGNFPDRFSARQFPNYSSELNVNALLLGDSALYLCASSLEGGTDTQYFGPGTRLTVL.

The chain couples TRBV5-4 to TRBJ2-3; TRBD2 might be the D (5 bases). The CDR3 extends over 13 amino acids. Per germline, CDR1 SGHNT and CDR2 YYREEE (reference sequence). V shed 1 base and J shed 3 bases, with 6 bases lying between them. The CDR3 is CASSLRGTDTQYF. The CDR3 DNA reads TGTGCCAGCAGCTTGAGAGGGACAGATACGCAGTATTTT.

In its sample, this clone was seen once. This chain joins TRBV7-2 and TRBJ2-7; 14 bases fit TRBD2. Germline CDR1 SGHTA, CDR2 FQGNSA. V was clipped by 5 bases and J by 2 bases; unmatched bases: 5. This CDR3 is 16 amino acids long. The CDR3 DNA reads TGTGCCAGCAGCCCGGGACTAGCGGGAGCAGCCTACGAGCAGTACTTC. Its protein is CASSPGLAGAAYEQYF.

The chain combines TRBV5-5 with TRBJ2-1, with TRBD2 as a possible D gene (6 bases). Germline V gives CDR1 SGHKS, CDR2 YYEKEE (reference sequence). This CDR3 contains 15 residues. The V end was cut by 4 bases, the J end by 8 bases, with 19 bases between. CDR3 bases: TGTGCCAGCAGCACGGGACTGAGGACCTTAGATGAGCAGTTCTTC. This translates into CASSTGLRTLDEQFF.

V and J are TRBV27 and TRBJ2-3, with D perhaps matching TRBD2 (5 bases). Germline V gene lookup returns CDR1 MNHEY and CDR2 SMNVEV (reference sequence). This CDR3 has 13 amino acids. V was pared by 5 bases and J by 4 bases, with 10 bases between. Here the CDR3 reads CASSGRLADTQYF. CDR3 nucleotide sequence: TGTGCCAGCAGTGGGAGACTTGCAGATACGCAGTATTTT.

This clone was counted only a few times. CDR3 residues: CASTRRETQYF. The CDR3 nucleotides read TGTGCCAGCACCAGGCGGGAGACCCAGTACTTC. The genes are TRBV2 and TRBJ2-5; D remains unclear. Germline V gene data show CDR1 as SNHLY and CDR2 as FYNNEI. This CDR3 spans 11 amino acids. The ends were cut back, 7 bases at V and 5 bases at J, with 8 bases in the middle.

V is TRBV19 and J is TRBJ2-7; D gene uncertain. This CDR3 spans 13 amino acids. Germline-derived CDR1 and CDR2 are LNHDA and SQIVND (reference sequence). Trimming took off 1 base at V and 6 bases at J, with 10 bases between the two ends. CDR3 in amino acids: CASSIVGSREQYF. The CDR3 DNA reads TGTGCCAGTAGTATAGTTGGCAGCCGCGAGCAGTACTTC.

V gene TRBV6-6 combines with J gene TRBJ2-2; 10 nucleotides line up with TRBD1. V trimming: 9 bases; J trimming: 8 bases; junction bases outside the gene matches: 6. The CDR3 spans 13 residues. Germline values: CDR1 MNHNY, CDR2 SVGAGI (reference sequence). For the CDR3, the DNA is TGTGCCAGTAGGACAGGGGGGCAGGGGGAGCTGTTTTTT. Encoded protein: CASRTGGQGELFF.

The chain employs TRBV11-2 and TRBJ2-7, with 14 bases that match TRBD2. Germline CDR1 reads SGHAT; CDR2 reads FQNNGV. CDR3 length: 15 residues. With 5 bases clipped from V and 3 bases from J, the junction kept 3 bases outside the gene matches. CDR3 region: CASSPGLAGVYEQYF. CDR3 DNA: TGTGCCAGCAGCCCGGGACTAGCGGGGGTCTACGAGCAGTACTTC. The complete variable domain, with remaining parts taken from reference TRBV11-2 and TRBJ2-7, reads EAGVAQSPRYKIIEKRQSVAFWCNPISGHATLYWYQQILGQGPKLLIQFQNNGVVDDSQLPKDRFSAERLKGVDSTLKIQPAKLEDSAVYLCASSPGLAGVYEQYFGPGTRLTVT.

The chain has TRBV7-9 and TRBJ2-5, with a possible D match to TRBD2 (7 bases). Trimming removed 4 bases from V and 4 bases from J, with 13 bases in between. This CDR3 is built from 14 residues. In germline, CDR1 is SEHNR, CDR2 FQNEAQ (reference sequence). CDR3 bases: TGTGCCAGCAGCTCAAGGGGGGGAGGAGAGACCCAGTACTTC. It encodes CASSSRGGGETQYF.

V gene TRBV7-2 combines with J gene TRBJ1-1; 8 nucleotides match TRBD1. Trimming cost V 5 bases and J 4 bases; bases outside gene matches: 18. Germline V CDR1 and CDR2: SGHTA, FQGNSA. The CDR3 contains 18 residues. The CDR3 DNA sequence: TGTGCCAGCAGCGCCCGGTCGTGGACAGGGACGGTGGGCACTGAAGCTTTCTTT. Amino acid sequence: CASSARSWTGTVGTEAFF.

CDR3 DNA: TGTGCCATCAGCAGGGGGCACGGCTATGGCTACACCTTC. This gives the protein CAISRGHGYGYTF. The genes are TRBV10-3 and TRBJ1-2, with 8 bases identical to TRBD1. The CDR3 is made up of 13 amino acids. V was pared by 6 bases and J by 4 bases, with 4 bases of the junction left unmatched. The germline V gene has CDR1 ENHRY and CDR2 SYGVKD.

The V gene is TRBV10-3, the J gene TRBJ2-2; TRBD1 might be the D (5 bases). The CDR3 consists of 15 residues. The germline V gene encodes CDR1 ENHRY and CDR2 SYGVKD. Trimming removed 4 bases at V and 0 bases at J, with 9 bases between. The CDR3: CAISGGVTNTGELFF. The CDR3 bases are TGTGCCATCAGTGGGGGCGTGACGAACACCGGGGAGCTGTTTTTT.

V is TRBV28 and J is TRBJ2-7; the D is unclear. V lost 6 bases to trimming and J lost 4 bases, with 13 bases between them. The CDR3 is 13 amino acids. Germline assignment: CDR1 MDHEN and CDR2 SYDVKM. The CDR3 DNA reads TGTGCCAGCAGGAGTGGGGTGGGATACGAGCAGTACTTC. Translating gives CASRSGVGYEQYF.

The chain joins TRBV9 to TRBJ2-1, with TRBD2 matching over 7 bases. Germline CDR1 SGDLS, CDR2 YYNGEE. The length of the CDR3 is 15 residues. Trimming at V came to 0 bases and at J to 3 bases, leaving 3 bases not matched to a gene. The CDR3 reads CASSVDTSVYNEQFF. DNA for the CDR3: TGTGCCAGCAGCGTAGATACTAGCGTCTACAATGAGCAGTTCTTC.

The chain recombines TRBV5-6 with TRBJ2-5, with TRBD2 matching 10 bases. The CDR3 covers 16 residues. V was clipped by 0 bases and J by 3 bases; unmatched bases: 5. Germline CDR1 SGHDT, CDR2 YYEEEE. The CDR3 nucleotides are TGTGCCAGCAGCTTGGTGGCTAGCGGGAGAGAAGAGACCCAGTACTTC. As protein: CASSLVASGREETQYF.

The chain uses TRBV5-6 and TRBJ2-2; 14 bases map to TRBD2. The CDR3 sequence is 15 residues long. The germline V gene has CDR1 SGHDT and CDR2 YYEEEE. The junction had 2 bases not matched to a gene; V was cut back by 2 bases and J by 8 bases. This CDR3 reads CASSFGTSGRGELFF. The CDR3 region has the DNA TGTGCCAGCAGCTTCGGGACTAGCGGGAGAGGGGAGCTGTTTTTT.

The V gene is TRBV18, the J gene TRBJ1-3; possibly TRBD1 for D (5 bases). The CDR3 runs 14 residues. In germline, CDR1 is KGHSH, CDR2 LQKENI. V was trimmed by 3 bases and J by 8 bases, leaving 14 bases between them. The CDR3 DNA reads as TGTGCCAGCTCACCTGCGTCGGGGGAGGACACCATATATTTT. It specifies CASSPASGEDTIYF.

The chain employs TRBV7-3 and TRBJ2-7, with D perhaps TRBD2 (6 bases). The V end lost 1 base, the J end lost 5 bases, and 9 bases lay between the germline ends. The CDR3 is made up of 13 amino acids. Germline assignment: CDR1 SGHTA and CDR2 FQGTGA. The CDR3 DNA is TGTGCCAGCAGCTTAATGGCGGGGAACGAGCAGTACTTC. Translated, it gives CASSLMAGNEQYF. Filled out from reference TRBV7-3 and TRBJ2-7, the complete variable domain reads GAGVSQTPSNKVTEKGKYVELRCDPISGHTALYWYRQSLGQGPEFLIYFQGTGAADDSGLPNDRFFAVRPEGSVSTLKIQRTERGDSAVYLCASSLMAGNEQYFGPGTRLTVT.

This clone came up once. The chain links TRBV6-1 to TRBJ2-7; D unresolved. In germline, CDR1 is MNHNS, CDR2 SASEGT. This CDR3 region has 15 residues. Trimming took 2 bases from V and 2 from J, leaving 13 bases between them. The CDR3 is CASSESSARPYEQYF. The CDR3 DNA reads TGTGCCAGCAGTGAAAGTTCCGCCAGACCCTACGAGCAGTACTTC.

The chain couples TRBV5-6 to TRBJ2-3; D perhaps matches TRBD2 (6 bases). Germline CDR1 reads SGHDT; CDR2 reads YYEEEE. This CDR3 is built from 15 residues. The V gene lost 4 bases and the J gene lost 7 bases, with 19 bases spanning the gap. The CDR3 sequence is CASSLTTRRIYTQYF. The CDR3 bases are TGTGCCAGCAGCCTGACGACTAGAAGGATATATACGCAGTATTTT.

The DNA of the CDR3 is TGTGCCACCAGCAGAGACCCCAAGACTGGTGAGCAGTTCTTC. Translating it yields CATSRDPKTGEQFF. The chain couples TRBV15 to TRBJ2-1; D is uncertain. This CDR3 has 14 residues. Per germline, CDR1 LNHNV and CDR2 YYDKDF (reference sequence). The V end lost 0 bases, the J end lost 9 bases, and 12 bases lay between the germline ends.

The chain carries TRBV5-1 and TRBJ2-3; 10 bases are a match to TRBD1. CDR3 length: 16 amino acids. Germline trimming cut 2 bases from V and 3 bases from J; bases unmatched to any gene: 6. The germline CDR1 and CDR2 sequences are SGHRS and YFSETQ. CDR3 sequence reads: CASSFDRQGATDTQYF. The CDR3 DNA reads as TGCGCCAGCAGCTTCGATCGACAGGGGGCTACAGATACGCAGTATTTT.

The chain joins TRBV11-3 to TRBJ1-5; D not resolved. V lost 3 bases and J lost 0, with 9 bases in between. CDR1 SGHNT and CDR2 YENEEA come from the germline V gene. This CDR3 is built from 15 residues. The CDR3 loop is CASSFVGYSNQPQHF. The CDR3 DNA reads TGTGCCAGCAGCTTTGTGGGTTATAGCAATCAGCCCCAGCATTTT.

This clone occurred once. V usage is TRBV19 and J usage is TRBJ2-7; 8 nucleotides line up with TRBD2. V dropped 10 bases and J dropped 9; count of bases not matched to a gene: 17. The CDR3 extends over 14 amino acids. In germline, CDR1 is LNHDA, CDR2 SQIVND (reference sequence). CDR3 DNA: TGTGCCACCTCGGGGGGGAACCCACCAACGAGGCAGTACTTC. Protein product: CATSGGNPPTRQYF.

The chain uses TRBV7-2 and TRBJ1-2; D gene uncertain. The CDR3 covers 14 residues. Germline CDR1 and CDR2: SGHTA and FQGNSA. Trimming took 5 bases from V and 3 from J, leaving 13 bases between them. The CDR3, as DNA: TGTGCCAGCAGCAGCTCGGTGGCAGACTATGGCTACACCTTC. Its protein is CASSSSVADYGYTF.

CDR3 loop: CASSLPGINEKLFF. The CDR3 DNA reads as TGTGCCAGCAGTTTACCAGGGATCAATGAAAAACTGTTTTTT. The rearrangement joins TRBV28 to TRBJ1-4; TRBD1 is a possible D gene (5 bases). CDR3 length: 14 amino acids. Trimming removed 2 bases at V and 5 bases at J, with 9 bases between. CDR1 and CDR2 from the germline V gene are MDHEN and SYDVKM.

The V and J genes are TRBV19 and TRBJ1-2, with 8 bases aligning to TRBD1. The CDR3 runs to 15 residues. Losses at the gene ends were 3 bases for V and 6 bases for J; bases not matched to a gene: 9. From germline, CDR1 is LNHDA and CDR2 SQIVND (reference sequence). The CDR3 DNA reads as TGTGCCAGTAGTATTCCGGACAGGGCAATTAATGGCTACACCTTC. It codes for CASSIPDRAINGYTF. Based on the CDR3 plus reference TRBV19 and TRBJ1-2, the full variable domain is DGGITQSPKYLFRKEGQNVTLSCEQNLNHDAMYWYRQDPGQGLRLIYYSQIVNDFQKGDIAEGYSVSREKKESFPLTVTSAQKNPTAFYLCASSIPDRAINGYTFGSGTRLTVV.